This is a list of T cell receptor beta chains from one sample in a study of T cell responses to AZD1222 COVID-19 vaccine. Clones were read by immunoSEQ multiplex PCR, and TCRdb kept only the in-frame ones, dropping some. The sample yields 150,000 or so clones, just over 90% seen once. The material sequenced was peripheral blood, taken 28 days after the second AZD1222 dose. The receptors were gathered from an adult who received the AZD1222 COVID-19 vaccine. The CDR3 runs from the conserved cysteine through the conserved F or W. Each record gives: J gene, D gene, V gene, CDR3 length, clone size, CDR3 DNA, CDR3 protein. A D gene is named only where the DNA matches it firmly. A row's size may be missing; if present it is once, few, many or a size class.

J gene: TRBJ1-3
D gene: TRBD1
V gene: TRBV19
CDR3 length: 17
clone size: .
CDR3 DNA: TGTGCCAGTAGTCGGTCGGGACAGGGGGCTGCTGGAAACACCATATATTTT
CDR3 protein: CASSRSGQGAAGNTIYF

J gene: TRBJ1-2
D gene: .
V gene: TRBV7-2
CDR3 length: 15
clone size: .
CDR3 DNA: TGTGCCAGCAGCTTAGTAGGCACAAAAGGAAGTGGCTACACCTTC
CDR3 protein: CASSLVGTKGSGYTF

J gene: TRBJ2-3
D gene: TRBD2
V gene: TRBV9
CDR3 length: 17
clone size: once
CDR3 DNA: TGTGCCAGCAGCCGTTATACTCTAGCGGCTAGCACAGATACGCAGTATTTT
CDR3 protein: CASSRYTLAASTDTQYF

J gene: TRBJ2-1
D gene: TRBD2
V gene: TRBV9
CDR3 length: 16
clone size: .
CDR3 DNA: TGTGCCAGCAGCGTAACTGAGACTAGCGGGCACAATGAGCAGTTCTTC
CDR3 protein: CASSVTETSGHNEQFF

J gene: TRBJ2-3
D gene: .
V gene: TRBV6-2/TRBV6-3
CDR3 length: 16
clone size: .
CDR3 DNA: TGTGCCAGCAGTTCCAGGGAGCGAATAGTCACAGATACGCAGTATTTT
CDR3 protein: CASSSRERIVTDTQYF

J gene: TRBJ1-6
D gene: .
V gene: TRBV7-9
CDR3 length: 18
clone size: .
CDR3 DNA: TGTGCCAGCAGCCCCAGATACGGACACACGAACAATAATTCACCCCTCCACTTT
CDR3 protein: CASSPRYGHTNNNSPLHF

J gene: TRBJ2-5
D gene: TRBD2
V gene: TRBV6-4
CDR3 length: 15
clone size: .
CDR3 DNA: TGTGCCAGCAGTGCCTCCGGGACTATGGGGGAGACCCAGTACTTC
CDR3 protein: CASSASGTMGETQYF

J gene: TRBJ2-7
D gene: .
V gene: TRBV3-1/TRBV3-2
CDR3 length: 15
clone size: .
CDR3 DNA: TGTGCCAGCAGCCTTCGACTCAGGGCCGACTACGAGCAGTACTTC
CDR3 protein: CASSLRLRADYEQYF

J gene: TRBJ1-6
D gene: .
V gene: TRBV30
CDR3 length: 16
clone size: .
CDR3 DNA: TGTGCCTGGACGAGGTCCTGGGACATGTATAATTCACCCCTCCACTTT
CDR3 protein: CAWTRSWDMYNSPLHF

J gene: TRBJ1-1
D gene: .
V gene: TRBV6-5
CDR3 length: 14
clone size: .
CDR3 DNA: TGTGCCAGCATCAGGACCCACTTGGGGGCTGAAGCTTTCTTT
CDR3 protein: CASIRTHLGAEAFF

J gene: TRBJ1-3
D gene: TRBD1
V gene: TRBV10-3
CDR3 length: 15
clone size: .
CDR3 DNA: TGTGCCATCGCGACAGGGCTTATATCTGGAAACACCATATATTTT
CDR3 protein: CAIATGLISGNTIYF

J gene: TRBJ2-3
D gene: TRBD2
V gene: TRBV5-1
CDR3 length: 15
clone size: .
CDR3 DNA: TGCGCCAGCAGCTCAGGACTAGCGGGGTTAGATACGCAGTATTTT
CDR3 protein: CASSSGLAGLDTQYF

J gene: TRBJ2-5
D gene: TRBD1
V gene: TRBV24-1
CDR3 length: 14
clone size: .
CDR3 DNA: TGTGCCACCAGTGCGGGACAGTTCCAAGAGACCCAGTACTTC
CDR3 protein: CATSAGQFQETQYF

J gene: TRBJ1-1
D gene: .
V gene: TRBV7-9
CDR3 length: 14
clone size: .
CDR3 DNA: TGTGCCAGCAGCCACGAAGGTGACACCGTTGAAGCTTTCTTT
CDR3 protein: CASSHEGDTVEAFF

J gene: TRBJ2-3
D gene: TRBD2
V gene: TRBV4-1
CDR3 length: 16
clone size: .
CDR3 DNA: TGCGCCAGCAGCCGAGAGCCGGGACTAGGGTCAGATACGCAGTATTTT
CDR3 protein: CASSREPGLGSDTQYF

J gene: TRBJ1-5
D gene: .
V gene: TRBV18
CDR3 length: 15
clone size: .
CDR3 DNA: TGTGCCAGCTCACCGTACCAGCCTAGCAATCAGCCCCAGCATTTT
CDR3 protein: CASSPYQPSNQPQHF

J gene: TRBJ2-7
D gene: TRBD2
V gene: TRBV5-4
CDR3 length: 18
clone size: .
CDR3 DNA: TGTGCCAGCAGCTCCCGCGGGACTAGCGGGAGGGTTACCTACGAGCAGTACTTC
CDR3 protein: CASSSRGTSGRVTYEQYF

J gene: TRBJ1-1
D gene: TRBD1
V gene: TRBV7-2
CDR3 length: 14
clone size: once
CDR3 DNA: TGTGCCAGCAGCCCCGACAGGGGGCAGGCTGAAGCTTTCTTT
CDR3 protein: CASSPDRGQAEAFF

J gene: TRBJ2-5
D gene: TRBD2
V gene: TRBV11-2
CDR3 length: 14
clone size: few
CDR3 DNA: TGTGCCAGCAGCAGCCGCGGGGGACAAGAGACCCAGTACTTC
CDR3 protein: CASSSRGGQETQYF

J gene: TRBJ2-7
D gene: TRBD1
V gene: TRBV18
CDR3 length: 14
clone size: .
CDR3 DNA: TGTGCCAGCTCACGGGGGACAGGAACGGAAGAGCAGTACTTC
CDR3 protein: CASSRGTGTEEQYF

J gene: TRBJ1-1
D gene: TRBD1
V gene: TRBV6-5
CDR3 length: 14
clone size: .
CDR3 DNA: TGTGCCAGCACCTACGGACAGGGGAGAGGTGAAGCTTTCTTT
CDR3 protein: CASTYGQGRGEAFF

J gene: TRBJ1-3
D gene: .
V gene: TRBV6-2/TRBV6-3
CDR3 length: 14
clone size: .
CDR3 DNA: TGTGCCAGCAGTTCCCGGGAGTCGGCGAACACCATATATTTT
CDR3 protein: CASSSRESANTIYF

J gene: TRBJ1-2
D gene: .
V gene: TRBV12-3/TRBV12-4
CDR3 length: 13
clone size: .
CDR3 DNA: TGTGCCAGCAGTCCGGACATGCGTATCGGCTACACCTTC
CDR3 protein: CASSPDMRIGYTF

J gene: TRBJ1-1
D gene: .
V gene: TRBV3-1/TRBV3-2
CDR3 length: 15
clone size: .
CDR3 DNA: TGTGCCAGCAGCCAAGAGTTGGTCATGAACACTGAAGCTTTCTTT
CDR3 protein: CASSQELVMNTEAFF

J gene: TRBJ1-4
D gene: .
V gene: TRBV5-5
CDR3 length: 17
clone size: .
CDR3 DNA: TGTGCCAGCAGCCCGGACACAAAATATGCAACTAATGAAAAACTGTTTTTT
CDR3 protein: CASSPDTKYATNEKLFF

J gene: TRBJ2-5
D gene: .
V gene: TRBV7-2
CDR3 length: 12
clone size: once
CDR3 DNA: TGTGCCAGCAGCTTATTCCGGGGGACCCAGTACTTC
CDR3 protein: CASSLFRGTQYF

J gene: TRBJ1-1
D gene: .
V gene: TRBV7-9
CDR3 length: 15
clone size: .
CDR3 DNA: TGTGCCAGCAGCCCGTCGACACCCCAGGGGACTGAAGCTTTCTTT
CDR3 protein: CASSPSTPQGTEAFF

J gene: TRBJ1-1
D gene: .
V gene: TRBV27
CDR3 length: 14
clone size: .
CDR3 DNA: TGTGCCAGCAGTTTCGCCGGATCGAAAGGAGAAGCTTTCTTT
CDR3 protein: CASSFAGSKGEAFF

J gene: TRBJ2-1
D gene: .
V gene: TRBV11-1
CDR3 length: 13
clone size: .
CDR3 DNA: TGTGCCAGCAGCTTAATAAATAGTTTGGAGCAGTTCTTC
CDR3 protein: CASSLINSLEQFF

J gene: TRBJ1-3
D gene: TRBD1
V gene: TRBV28
CDR3 length: 16
clone size: .
CDR3 DNA: TGTGCCAGCAGTTTTGGTCCCGGACAGGGGGCGCGACCCATATATTTT
CDR3 protein: CASSFGPGQGARPIYF

J gene: TRBJ1-6
D gene: .
V gene: TRBV5-6
CDR3 length: 12
clone size: .
CDR3 DNA: TGTGCCAGCAGCGTGCTGGATTCACCCCTCCACTTT
CDR3 protein: CASSVLDSPLHF

J gene: TRBJ1-2
D gene: TRBD1
V gene: TRBV28
CDR3 length: 12
clone size: .
CDR3 DNA: TGTGCCAGCGGGGGACAGGTGGTGGGCTACACCTTC
CDR3 protein: CASGGQVVGYTF

J gene: TRBJ1-2
D gene: TRBD1
V gene: TRBV7-9
CDR3 length: 14
clone size: .
CDR3 DNA: TGTGCCAGCAGCTTAGGGACAGGTCACTATGGCTACACCTTC
CDR3 protein: CASSLGTGHYGYTF

J gene: TRBJ1-1
D gene: .
V gene: TRBV5-1
CDR3 length: 18
clone size: .
CDR3 DNA: TGCGCCAGCAGCTTGGGCCGGGCTCCTACCCCCATGAACACTGAAGCTTTCTTT
CDR3 protein: CASSLGRAPTPMNTEAFF

J gene: TRBJ1-1
D gene: .
V gene: TRBV19
CDR3 length: 15
clone size: .
CDR3 DNA: TGTGCCAGTAGTATCGGGGACACACACAACACTGAAGCTTTCTTT
CDR3 protein: CASSIGDTHNTEAFF

J gene: TRBJ2-7
D gene: .
V gene: TRBV3-1/TRBV3-2
CDR3 length: 12
clone size: .
CDR3 DNA: TGTGCCAGCAGCCAACCTAGGGCCGAGCAGTACTTC
CDR3 protein: CASSQPRAEQYF

J gene: TRBJ2-5
D gene: TRBD1
V gene: TRBV2
CDR3 length: 15
clone size: .
CDR3 DNA: TGTGCCAGCAGTGAGAGGTCAGGGGGCAGGGAGACCCAGTACTTC
CDR3 protein: CASSERSGGRETQYF

J gene: TRBJ2-1
D gene: .
V gene: TRBV3-1/TRBV3-2
CDR3 length: 13
clone size: .
CDR3 DNA: TGTGCCAGCAGCCAAGAGTATATGAATGAGCAGTTCTTC
CDR3 protein: CASSQEYMNEQFF

J gene: TRBJ2-3
D gene: TRBD2
V gene: TRBV7-2
CDR3 length: 18
clone size: .
CDR3 DNA: TGTGCCAGCAGCTTAGGACCCGCGACTAGCGGGTCCACAGATACGCAGTATTTT
CDR3 protein: CASSLGPATSGSTDTQYF

J gene: TRBJ2-1
D gene: TRBD2
V gene: TRBV5-5
CDR3 length: 15
clone size: .
CDR3 DNA: TGTGCCAGCAGCTTGGCTAGCGGGAGGGCCCGTGAGCAGTTCTTC
CDR3 protein: CASSLASGRAREQFF

J gene: TRBJ1-2
D gene: .
V gene: TRBV19
CDR3 length: 12
clone size: .
CDR3 DNA: TGTGCCAGTCAAGGGGTTAACTATGGCTACACCTTC
CDR3 protein: CASQGVNYGYTF

J gene: TRBJ1-2
D gene: .
V gene: TRBV3-1/TRBV3-2
CDR3 length: 14
clone size: .
CDR3 DNA: TGTGCCAGCAGTCCGGAAGGGACCAACTATGGCTACACCTTC
CDR3 protein: CASSPEGTNYGYTF

J gene: TRBJ2-2
D gene: .
V gene: TRBV24-1
CDR3 length: 13
clone size: few
CDR3 DNA: TGTGCCACCAGTGATCTACAGGACGGGGAGCTGTTTTTT
CDR3 protein: CATSDLQDGELFF

J gene: TRBJ1-2
D gene: .
V gene: TRBV7-8
CDR3 length: 14
clone size: .
CDR3 DNA: TGTGCCAGCAGCTTAGCCCAGGGAGGTGACGGCTACACCTTC
CDR3 protein: CASSLAQGGDGYTF

J gene: TRBJ1-5
D gene: TRBD1
V gene: TRBV7-9
CDR3 length: 16
clone size: .
CDR3 DNA: TGTGCCAGCAGCTATGCCCCCGGGACAGTACCTCGGCCCCAGCATTTT
CDR3 protein: CASSYAPGTVPRPQHF

J gene: TRBJ1-4
D gene: .
V gene: TRBV15
CDR3 length: 14
clone size: once
CDR3 DNA: TGTGCCACCAGCAAGACACCGGTGGATGAAAAACTGTTTTTT
CDR3 protein: CATSKTPVDEKLFF

J gene: TRBJ2-7
D gene: .
V gene: TRBV6-1
CDR3 length: 11
clone size: .
CDR3 DNA: TGTGCCAGCAGTTCGTGGGACGAGCAGTACTTC
CDR3 protein: CASSSWDEQYF

J gene: TRBJ1-3
D gene: .
V gene: TRBV5-5
CDR3 length: 15
clone size: .
CDR3 DNA: TGTGCCAGCAGCTTGGCCGGGGGGGTTGGAAACACCATATATTTT
CDR3 protein: CASSLAGGVGNTIYF

J gene: TRBJ2-5
D gene: .
V gene: TRBV6-5
CDR3 length: 10
clone size: .
CDR3 DNA: TGTGCCAGCAGACAAGAGACCCAGTACTTC
CDR3 protein: CASRQETQYF

J gene: TRBJ2-1
D gene: .
V gene: TRBV7-2
CDR3 length: 13
clone size: .
CDR3 DNA: TGTGCCAGCAGCTTATTGGCAGACAATGAGCAGTTCTTC
CDR3 protein: CASSLLADNEQFF

J gene: TRBJ1-1
D gene: .
V gene: TRBV5-4
CDR3 length: 13
clone size: .
CDR3 DNA: TGTGCCAGCAGCCACAGCGTGAACACTGAAGCTTTCTTT
CDR3 protein: CASSHSVNTEAFF

J gene: TRBJ1-2
D gene: .
V gene: TRBV19
CDR3 length: 15
clone size: .
CDR3 DNA: TGTGCCAGTAGTCCGGGCAGGGGAGGATTCTATGGCTACACCTTC
CDR3 protein: CASSPGRGGFYGYTF

J gene: TRBJ1-3
D gene: .
V gene: TRBV12-3/TRBV12-4
CDR3 length: 13
clone size: .
CDR3 DNA: TGTGCCAGCAGCTACAGCTCTGGAAACACCATATATTTT
CDR3 protein: CASSYSSGNTIYF